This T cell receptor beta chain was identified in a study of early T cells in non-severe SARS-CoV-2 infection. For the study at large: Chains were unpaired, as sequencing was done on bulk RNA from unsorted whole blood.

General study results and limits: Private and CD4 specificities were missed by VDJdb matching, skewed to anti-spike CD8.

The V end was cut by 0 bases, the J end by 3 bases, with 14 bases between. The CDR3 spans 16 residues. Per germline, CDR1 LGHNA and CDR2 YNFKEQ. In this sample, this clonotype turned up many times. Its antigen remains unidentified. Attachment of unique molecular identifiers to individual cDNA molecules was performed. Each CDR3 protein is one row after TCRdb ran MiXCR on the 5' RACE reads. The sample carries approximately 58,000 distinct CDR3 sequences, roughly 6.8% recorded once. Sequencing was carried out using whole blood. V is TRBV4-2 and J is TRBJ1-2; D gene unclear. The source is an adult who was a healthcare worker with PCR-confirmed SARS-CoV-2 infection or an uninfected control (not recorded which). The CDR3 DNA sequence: TGTGCCAGCAGCCAAGATCAACGAAACCCGGACTATGGCTACACCTTC. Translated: CASSQDQRNPDYGYTF.